These T cell receptor beta chains were read from a single sample in a study of blood T cell repertoires in COVID-19. The repertoire was sequenced with immunoSEQ multiplex PCR; TCRdb's copy has only in-frame clones and lacks some. The sample has almost 250,000 clones, around 88% seen once; the top ten hold 4.1%. The sequenced sample was PBMCs or T cells enriched from blood (not recorded which). Receptor source: a woman aged 25-40 years who had recovered from COVID-19. Both conserved end residues are part of each CDR3. The order of the fields is V gene, D gene, clone size, J gene, CDR3 DNA, CDR3 protein. D genes are given only for firm matches. Part of the rows lack a size; the others show once, few, many or a class for expanded clones.

V gene: TRBV27
D gene: TRBD1
clone size: -
J gene: TRBJ2-7
CDR3 DNA: TGTGCCAGCAGTTGGACAGGGGGCCTCGACGAGCAGTACTTC
CDR3 protein: CASSWTGGLDEQYF

V gene: TRBV10-1
D gene: TRBD2
clone size: -
J gene: TRBJ2-3
CDR3 DNA: TGCGCCAGCAGTGCCCGGAACAGTAGCGGGAGAATTGGGTCGGAAGATACGCAGTATTTT
CDR3 protein: CASSARNSSGRIGSEDTQYF

V gene: TRBV27
D gene: TRBD1
clone size: few
J gene: TRBJ1-2
CDR3 DNA: TGTGCCAGCAGTTTAGAGGGCAGGGGGATCCTCTATGGCTACACCTTC
CDR3 protein: CASSLEGRGILYGYTF

V gene: TRBV28
D gene: TRBD2
clone size: -
J gene: TRBJ2-3
CDR3 DNA: TGTGCCAGCAGTCCTTTATCTAGCGGGGCCCTCACAGATACGCAGTATTTT
CDR3 protein: CASSPLSSGALTDTQYF

V gene: TRBV11-2
D gene: -
clone size: -
J gene: TRBJ1-1
CDR3 DNA: TGTGCCAGCATCGGGGAGAACACTGAAGCTTTCTTT
CDR3 protein: CASIGENTEAFF

V gene: TRBV13
D gene: -
clone size: -
J gene: TRBJ1-2
CDR3 DNA: TGTGCCAGCAGCCCCGGGACACAGCATGGCTACACCTTC
CDR3 protein: CASSPGTQHGYTF

V gene: TRBV28
D gene: TRBD2
clone size: -
J gene: TRBJ2-2
CDR3 DNA: TGTGCCAGCAGTTTCCAAGGACTAGCGGAGAACACCGGGGAGCTGTTTTTT
CDR3 protein: CASSFQGLAENTGELFF

V gene: TRBV6-2/TRBV6-3
D gene: -
clone size: -
J gene: TRBJ1-2
CDR3 DNA: TGTGCCAGCAGTTACGAAGCTACGACTAGCTATGGCTACACCTTC
CDR3 protein: CASSYEATTSYGYTF

V gene: TRBV7-8
D gene: -
clone size: -
J gene: TRBJ1-1
CDR3 DNA: TGTGCCAGCAGCTTCCGGGACACCGTGCTAGCTTTCTTT
CDR3 protein: CASSFRDTVLAFF

V gene: TRBV28
D gene: TRBD1
clone size: -
J gene: TRBJ1-2
CDR3 DNA: TGTGCCAGCAAATGGCCAGGGGGGAACTATGGCTACACCTTC
CDR3 protein: CASKWPGGNYGYTF

V gene: TRBV5-6
D gene: -
clone size: -
J gene: TRBJ1-2
CDR3 DNA: TGTGCCAGCAGCTTTGGCAGGGAGGGATATGGCTACACCTTC
CDR3 protein: CASSFGREGYGYTF

V gene: TRBV27
D gene: TRBD1
clone size: -
J gene: TRBJ2-7
CDR3 DNA: TGTGCCAGCAGTTTCGGGACAGGGAGTGAGCAGTACTTC
CDR3 protein: CASSFGTGSEQYF

V gene: TRBV3-1/TRBV3-2
D gene: TRBD1
clone size: once
J gene: TRBJ1-2
CDR3 DNA: TGTGCCAGCAGCCAAGTGGGGACAGGGGGCTCCTCGATTATATATGGCTACACCTTC
CDR3 protein: CASSQVGTGGSSIIYGYTF

V gene: TRBV11-2
D gene: TRBD2
clone size: -
J gene: TRBJ2-1
CDR3 DNA: TGTGCCAGCAGCCACGACGGGAGGGCATACAATGAGCAGTTCTTC
CDR3 protein: CASSHDGRAYNEQFF

V gene: TRBV19
D gene: TRBD1
clone size: -
J gene: TRBJ2-7
CDR3 DNA: TGTGCCAGTAGTGCTACACTCGGGACAGGCAGCAGGGAGCAGTACTTC
CDR3 protein: CASSATLGTGSREQYF

V gene: TRBV7-9
D gene: TRBD1
clone size: -
J gene: TRBJ2-1
CDR3 DNA: TGTGCCAGCAGCTTAGGACAGGGGATATACAATGAGCAGTTCTTC
CDR3 protein: CASSLGQGIYNEQFF

V gene: TRBV15
D gene: TRBD1
clone size: few
J gene: TRBJ1-5
CDR3 DNA: TGTGCCACCAGCAGAGATCTCCGGGGACAGGGAAGGTTGCCCCAGCATTTT
CDR3 protein: CATSRDLRGQGRLPQHF

V gene: TRBV27
D gene: TRBD1
clone size: -
J gene: TRBJ2-7
CDR3 DNA: TGTGCCAGCAATCCAAGGGGGCGCGCGTACGAGCAGTACTTC
CDR3 protein: CASNPRGRAYEQYF